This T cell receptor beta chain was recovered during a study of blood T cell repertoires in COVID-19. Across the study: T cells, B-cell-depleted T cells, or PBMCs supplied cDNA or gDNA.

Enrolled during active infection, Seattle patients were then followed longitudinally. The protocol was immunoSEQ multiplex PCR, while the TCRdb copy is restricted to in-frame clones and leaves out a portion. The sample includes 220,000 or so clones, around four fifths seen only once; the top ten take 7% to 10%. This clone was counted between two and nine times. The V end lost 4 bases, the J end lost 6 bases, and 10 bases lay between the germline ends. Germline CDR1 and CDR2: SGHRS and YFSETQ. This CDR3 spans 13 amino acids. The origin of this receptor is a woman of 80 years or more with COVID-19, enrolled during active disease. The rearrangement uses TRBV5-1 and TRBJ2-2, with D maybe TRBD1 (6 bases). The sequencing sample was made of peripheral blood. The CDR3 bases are TGCGCCAGCAGCCCTCAGGGGCCCGGGGAGCTGTTTTTT. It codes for CASSPQGPGELFF.